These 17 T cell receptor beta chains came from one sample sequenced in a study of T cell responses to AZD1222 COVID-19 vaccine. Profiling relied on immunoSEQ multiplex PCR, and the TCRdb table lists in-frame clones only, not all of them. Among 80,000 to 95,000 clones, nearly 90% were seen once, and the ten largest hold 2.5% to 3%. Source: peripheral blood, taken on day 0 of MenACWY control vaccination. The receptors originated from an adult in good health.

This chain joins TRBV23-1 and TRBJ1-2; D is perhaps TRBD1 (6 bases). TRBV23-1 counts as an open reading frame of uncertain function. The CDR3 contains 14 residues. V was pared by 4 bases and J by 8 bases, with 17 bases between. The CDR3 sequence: CASSPTDQQGGYTF. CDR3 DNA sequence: TGCGCCAGCAGTCCAACAGACCAACAGGGAGGCTACACCTTC.

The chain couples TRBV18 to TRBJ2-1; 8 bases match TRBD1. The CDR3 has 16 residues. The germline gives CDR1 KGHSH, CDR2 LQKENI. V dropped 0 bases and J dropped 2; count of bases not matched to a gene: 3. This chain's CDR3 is CASSPPDRVAYNEQFF. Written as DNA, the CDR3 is TGTGCCAGCTCACCACCGGACAGGGTAGCCTACAATGAGCAGTTCTTC.

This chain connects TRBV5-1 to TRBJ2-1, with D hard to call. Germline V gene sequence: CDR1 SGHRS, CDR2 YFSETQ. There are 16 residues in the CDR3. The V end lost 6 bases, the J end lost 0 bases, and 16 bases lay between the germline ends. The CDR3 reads CASTQPHASSYNEQFF. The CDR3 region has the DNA TGCGCCAGCACCCAACCGCACGCGAGCTCCTACAATGAGCAGTTCTTC.

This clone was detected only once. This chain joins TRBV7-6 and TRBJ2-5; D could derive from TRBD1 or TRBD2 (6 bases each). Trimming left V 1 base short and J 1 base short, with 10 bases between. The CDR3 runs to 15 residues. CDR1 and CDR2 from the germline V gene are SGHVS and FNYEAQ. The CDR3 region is CASSLGGAAQETQYF. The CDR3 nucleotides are TGTGCCAGCAGCTTAGGGGGGGCAGCCCAAGAGACCCAGTACTTC.

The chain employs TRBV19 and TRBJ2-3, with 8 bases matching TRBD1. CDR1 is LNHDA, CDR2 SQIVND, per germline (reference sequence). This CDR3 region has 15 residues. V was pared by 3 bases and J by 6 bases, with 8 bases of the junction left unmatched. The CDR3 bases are TGTGCCAGTAGTATGACAGGGGAATCGACGGATACGCAGTATTTT. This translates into CASSMTGESTDTQYF. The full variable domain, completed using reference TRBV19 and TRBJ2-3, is DGGITQSPKYLFRKEGQNVTLSCEQNLNHDAMYWYRQDPGQGLRLIYYSQIVNDFQKGDIAEGYSVSREKKESFPLTVTSAQKNPTAFYLCASSMTGESTDTQYFGPGTRLTVL.

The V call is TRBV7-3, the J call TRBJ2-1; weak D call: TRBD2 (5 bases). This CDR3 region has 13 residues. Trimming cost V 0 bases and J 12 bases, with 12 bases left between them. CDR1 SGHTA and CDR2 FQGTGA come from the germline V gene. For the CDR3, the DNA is TGTGCCAGCAGCTTAACGCAAACGGACTGGCAGTTCTTC. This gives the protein CASSLTQTDWQFF.

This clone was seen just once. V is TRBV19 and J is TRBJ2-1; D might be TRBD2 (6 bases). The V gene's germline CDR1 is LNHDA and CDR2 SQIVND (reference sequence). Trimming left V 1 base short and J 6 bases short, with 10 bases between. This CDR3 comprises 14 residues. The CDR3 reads CASSIGRGSNEQFF. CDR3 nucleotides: TGTGCCAGTAGTATAGGGCGGGGAAGCAATGAGCAGTTCTTC.

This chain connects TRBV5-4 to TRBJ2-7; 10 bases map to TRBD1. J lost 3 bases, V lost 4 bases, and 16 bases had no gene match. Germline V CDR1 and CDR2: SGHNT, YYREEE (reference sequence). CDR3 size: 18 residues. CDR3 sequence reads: CASSVAVGQGIGGYEQYF. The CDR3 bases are TGTGCCAGCAGCGTGGCTGTGGGACAGGGGATTGGGGGCTACGAGCAGTACTTC.

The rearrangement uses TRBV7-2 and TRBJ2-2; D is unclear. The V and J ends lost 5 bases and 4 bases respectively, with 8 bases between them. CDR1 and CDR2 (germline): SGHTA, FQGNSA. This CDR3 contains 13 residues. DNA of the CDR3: TGTGCCAGCAGCCCCACGGGCACCGGGGAGCTGTTTTTT. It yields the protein CASSPTGTGELFF.

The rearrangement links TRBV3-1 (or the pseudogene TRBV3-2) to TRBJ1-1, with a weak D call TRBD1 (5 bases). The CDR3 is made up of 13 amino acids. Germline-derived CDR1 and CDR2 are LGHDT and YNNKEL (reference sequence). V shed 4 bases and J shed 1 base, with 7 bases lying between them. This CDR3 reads CASSRDGNTEAFF. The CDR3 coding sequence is TGTGCCAGCAGCCGGGACGGGAACACTGAAGCTTTCTTT.

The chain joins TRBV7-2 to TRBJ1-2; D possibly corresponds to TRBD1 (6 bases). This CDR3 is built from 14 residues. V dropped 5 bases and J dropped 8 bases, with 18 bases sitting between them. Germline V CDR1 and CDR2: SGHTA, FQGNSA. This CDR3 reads CASSHSLRGWGYTF. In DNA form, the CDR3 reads TGTGCCAGCAGCCACTCCCTCAGGGGTTGGGGCTACACCTTC.

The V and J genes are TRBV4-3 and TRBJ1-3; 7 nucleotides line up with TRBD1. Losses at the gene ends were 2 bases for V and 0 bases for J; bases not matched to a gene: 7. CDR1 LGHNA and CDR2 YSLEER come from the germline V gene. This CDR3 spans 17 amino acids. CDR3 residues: CASSQWGQKSSGNTIYF. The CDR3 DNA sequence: TGCGCCAGCAGCCAATGGGGACAGAAAAGCTCTGGAAACACCATATATTTT.

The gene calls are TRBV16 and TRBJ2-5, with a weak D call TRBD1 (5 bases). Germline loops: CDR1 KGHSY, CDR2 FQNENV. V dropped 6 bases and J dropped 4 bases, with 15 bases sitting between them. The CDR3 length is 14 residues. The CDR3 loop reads CASSTGPRGETQYF. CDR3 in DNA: TGTGCCAGCAGTACAGGTCCCCGCGGAGAGACCCAGTACTTC. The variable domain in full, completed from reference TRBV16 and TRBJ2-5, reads GEEVAQTPKHLVRGEGQKAKLYCAPIKGHSYVFWYQQVLKNEFKFLISFQNENVFDETGMPKERFSAKCLPNSPCSLEIQATKLEDSAVYFCASSTGPRGETQYFGPGTRLLVL.

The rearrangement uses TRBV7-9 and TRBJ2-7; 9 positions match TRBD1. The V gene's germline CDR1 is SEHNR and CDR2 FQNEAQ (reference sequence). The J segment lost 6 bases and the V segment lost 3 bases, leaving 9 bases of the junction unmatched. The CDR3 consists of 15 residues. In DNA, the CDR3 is TGTGCCAGCAGCTTGGGGGGACAGGGCCGTTCCGAGCAGTACTTC. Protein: CASSLGGQGRSEQYF.

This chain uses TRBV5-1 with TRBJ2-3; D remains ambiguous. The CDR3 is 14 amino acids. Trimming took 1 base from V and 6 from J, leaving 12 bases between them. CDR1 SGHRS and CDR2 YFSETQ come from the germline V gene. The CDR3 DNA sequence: TGCGCCAGCAGCTTGCGGCCCAACCAGGATACGCAGTATTTT. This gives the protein CASSLRPNQDTQYF.

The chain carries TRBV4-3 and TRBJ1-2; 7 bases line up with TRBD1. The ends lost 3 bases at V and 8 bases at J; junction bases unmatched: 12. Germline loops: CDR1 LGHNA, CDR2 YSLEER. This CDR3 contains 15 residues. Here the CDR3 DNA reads TGCGCCAGCAGCCACTCGACAGGGACTATTGAGGGCTACACCTTC. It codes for CASSHSTGTIEGYTF.

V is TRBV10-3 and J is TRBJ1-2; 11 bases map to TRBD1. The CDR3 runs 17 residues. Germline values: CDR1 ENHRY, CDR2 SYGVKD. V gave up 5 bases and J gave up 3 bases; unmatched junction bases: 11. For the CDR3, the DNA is TGTGCCATCAGTTCCCGGCGGACAGGGGGCCTCGACTATGGCTACACCTTC. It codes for CAISSRRTGGLDYGYTF.